A single sample gave rise to the 7 T cell receptor beta chains below, sequenced in a study of blood T cell repertoires in COVID-19. Libraries were prepared by immunoSEQ multiplex PCR; TCRdb keeps only in-frame clonotypes and omits some of them. The sample carries roughly 500,000 clones, about 85% recorded once. The sequenced material came from PBMCs or T cells enriched from blood (not recorded which). The receptors shown here come from a woman aged 60 to 75 who had recovered from COVID-19.

This chain connects TRBV19 to TRBJ2-3; D might be TRBD2 (7 bases). This CDR3 region has 17 residues. Trimming stripped 3 bases from V and 3 bases from J, with 19 bases between. CDR1 LNHDA and CDR2 SQIVND come from the germline V gene (reference sequence). The CDR3 loop is CASSIRMRGGRTDTQYF. The CDR3 nucleotides read TGTGCCAGTAGTATTCGAATGAGGGGGGGAAGAACAGATACGCAGTATTTT.

The V gene is TRBV6-4, the J gene TRBJ1-1; 10 bases align to TRBD1. This CDR3 region has 12 residues. V lost 8 bases and J lost 7; bases outside the gene matches: 4. Germline lookup yields CDR1 MRHNA and CDR2 SNTAGT. The CDR3 nucleotides read TGTGCCAGCGGGACAGGGGTGGGTGAAGCTTTCTTT. Protein sequence: CASGTGVGEAFF.

The chain is built from TRBV7-2 and TRBJ2-2, with D possibly being TRBD1 (5 bases). V lost 4 bases to trimming and J lost 4 bases, with 10 bases between them. Per the germline V gene, CDR1 is SGHTA and CDR2 is FQGNSA. The CDR3 consists of 14 residues. CDR3: CASSSQGPTGELFF. The CDR3 region has the DNA TGTGCCAGCAGCTCGCAGGGTCCCACCGGGGAGCTGTTTTTT.

The chain recombines TRBV5-8 with TRBJ2-3, with a possible D match to TRBD2 (7 bases). V shed 2 bases and J shed 2 bases, with 9 bases lying between them. This CDR3 has 14 residues. Germline CDR1 SGHTS, CDR2 YDEGEE. For the CDR3, the DNA is TGTGCCAGCAGCTTTGGGGGGGCCACAGATACGCAGTATTTT. It specifies CASSFGGATDTQYF.

This sequence joins TRBV5-4 and TRBJ1-1, with a weak D call TRBD1 (5 bases). The CDR3 is 13 residues long. CDR1 is SGHNT and CDR2 is YYREEE in the germline V gene (reference sequence). V shed 3 bases and J shed 4 bases, with 10 bases lying between them. The CDR3 protein is CASSWGDSTEAFF. The CDR3 DNA reads TGTGCCAGCAGCTGGGGGGATAGCACTGAAGCTTTCTTT.

V and J are TRBV29-1 and TRBJ2-1; 8 nucleotides agree with TRBD2. Germline CDR1 reads SQVTM; CDR2 reads ANQGSEA. CDR3 length equals 16 residues. The V and J ends lost 7 bases and 0 bases, in that order; junction bases with no gene match: 11. The DNA for the CDR3 is TGCAGCGCCATATACGGCGGGGGGAGCTCCTACAATGAGCAGTTCTTC. Protein: CSAIYGGGSSYNEQFF.

The chain links TRBV7-8 to TRBJ1-1, with D unclear. This CDR3 has 14 residues. The germline gives CDR1 SGHVS, CDR2 FQNEAQ. The V and J ends lost 5 bases and 2 bases respectively, with 12 bases between them. The CDR3 is CASSIDRRNTEAFF. As DNA, the CDR3 is TGTGCCAGCAGCATCGACCGGAGAAACACTGAAGCTTTCTTT.